The present TCR beta chain was sequenced within a study of CXCR3-negative and CXCR3-positive naive CD8 T cells. Findings of the study overall: Naive cells with CXCR3 showed TRB CDR3s that were more hydrophobic than those in CXCR3-negative naive cells. Similar TRBV-TRBJ usage characterized naive CXCR3-negative and CXCR3-positive cells; memory cells differed. The naive subsets expressed comparable surface CD5, and the authors inferred TCR strength from TRB CDR3 properties.

Cells that were CD45RO-CCR7+CD27+CD95- constituted naive CD8+ T cells. About this clonotype: Antigen specificity is unknown.

UMI-tagged TRB cDNA libraries were built via 5' RACE. TCRdb re-analyzed the 5' RACE reads; it lists each CDR3 protein once, without DNA. The ten most abundant clones cover over 0.35% of a sample with about 110,000 distinct CDR3 sequences. The length of the CDR3 is 16 residues. Germline values: CDR1 SEHNR, CDR2 FQNEAQ (reference sequence). Sequencing was performed on naive CXCR3+ CD8+ T cells from blood. The subset denotes: CD45RO-CCR7+CD27+CD95- naive CD8+ T cells expressing CXCR3 (TNR3+). The TCR sequence derives from a human donor in good health. Some clones in this sample may be carry-over from other donors' samples. The J gene is TRBJ2-1, the V gene TRBV7-9; without DNA, the TCRdb call of TRBD2 cannot be checked. CDR3 sequence: CASSSVSGRAYNEQFF.